These T cell receptor beta chains were read from a single sample in a study of blood T cell repertoires in COVID-19. Only in-frame clones appear in the TCRdb table, and some are missing; sequencing was by immunoSEQ multiplex PCR. The table includes approximately 60,000 clones, roughly three quarters detected once. The sample taken for sequencing was peripheral blood. These receptors were obtained from a man between 60 and 75 years old with COVID-19, enrolled during active disease. CDR3s include the opening cysteine and the closing phenylalanine or tryptophan. A D gene is named only where the DNA matches it firmly. Clone size appears in some rows only: once, few, many, or a class for an expanded clone.

abundance: NA; v_gene: TRBV18; j_gene: TRBJ2-1; d_gene: TRBD2; CDR3aa: CATRLAGGYNEQFF; CDR3nt: TGTGCCACCAGACTAGCGGGAGGCTACAATGAGCAGTTCTTC
abundance: NA; v_gene: TRBV2; j_gene: TRBJ1-2; d_gene: TRBD1; CDR3aa: CASPKGQQYGYTF; CDR3nt: TGTGCCAGCCCTAAGGGACAGCAATATGGCTACACCTTC
abundance: NA; v_gene: TRBV6-1; j_gene: TRBJ2-3; d_gene: NA; CDR3aa: CASSEYPGADTQYF; CDR3nt: TGTGCCAGCAGTGAATATCCGGGGGCAGATACGCAGTATTTT
abundance: NA; v_gene: TRBV5-1; j_gene: TRBJ2-3; d_gene: NA; CDR3aa: CASSLGAGPGDTQYF; CDR3nt: TGCGCCAGCAGCTTGGGGGCAGGTCCAGGGGATACGCAGTATTTT
abundance: NA; v_gene: TRBV5-1; j_gene: TRBJ2-1; d_gene: TRBD1; CDR3aa: CASSSKAGQGNSYNEQFF; CDR3nt: TGCGCCAGCAGCTCGAAGGCGGGACAGGGTAACTCCTACAATGAGCAGTTCTTC
abundance: few; v_gene: TRBV5-1; j_gene: TRBJ1-2; d_gene: TRBD1; CDR3aa: CASSAGGQAFHGYTF; CDR3nt: TGCGCCAGCAGCGCCGGTGGACAGGCCTTCCATGGCTACACCTTC
abundance: NA; v_gene: TRBV3-1/TRBV3-2; j_gene: TRBJ2-7; d_gene: TRBD2; CDR3aa: CASSQVGRDYEQYF; CDR3nt: TGTGCCAGCAGCCAAGTTGGGAGGGACTACGAGCAGTACTTC
abundance: NA; v_gene: TRBV4-2; j_gene: TRBJ2-3; d_gene: TRBD2; CDR3aa: CASSQASRAGTDTQYF; CDR3nt: TGTGCCAGCAGCCAAGCCTCAAGAGCGGGAACAGATACGCAGTATTTT
abundance: NA; v_gene: TRBV21-1; j_gene: TRBJ2-1; d_gene: NA; CDR3aa: CASDSGGGGANEQFF; CDR3nt: TGTGCCAGCGACAGCGGGGGCGGGGGGGCGAATGAGCAGTTCTTC
abundance: NA; v_gene: TRBV5-6; j_gene: TRBJ2-7; d_gene: TRBD2; CDR3aa: CASSLGLAVNEQYF; CDR3nt: TGTGCCAGCAGCTTGGGACTAGCGGTGAACGAGCAGTACTTC
abundance: NA; v_gene: TRBV5-1; j_gene: TRBJ1-2; d_gene: NA; CDR3aa: CASSLGVSGYTF; CDR3nt: TGCGCCAGCAGCTTGGGAGTGAGTGGCTACACCTTC